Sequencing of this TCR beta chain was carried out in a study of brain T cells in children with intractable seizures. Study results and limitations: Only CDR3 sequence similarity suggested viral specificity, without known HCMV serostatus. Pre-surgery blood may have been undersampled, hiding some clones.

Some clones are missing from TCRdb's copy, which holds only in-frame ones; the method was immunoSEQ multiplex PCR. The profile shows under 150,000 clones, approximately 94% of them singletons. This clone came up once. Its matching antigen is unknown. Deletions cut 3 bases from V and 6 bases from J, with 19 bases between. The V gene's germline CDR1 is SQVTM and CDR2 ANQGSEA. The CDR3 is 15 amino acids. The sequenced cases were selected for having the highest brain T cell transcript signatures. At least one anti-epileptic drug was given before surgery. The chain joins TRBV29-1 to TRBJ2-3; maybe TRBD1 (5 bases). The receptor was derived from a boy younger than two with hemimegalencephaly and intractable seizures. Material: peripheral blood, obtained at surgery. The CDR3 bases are TGCAGCGTTGATGGCCCCTTGGGGCCGCACGATACGCAGTATTTT. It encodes CSVDGPLGPHDTQYF.